One and the same sample provided the 10 T cell receptor beta chains below, sequenced in a study of T cell responses to AZD1222 COVID-19 vaccine (dated by TCRdb to 2020 to 2023). The time point label on this specimen signifies: baseline before first vaccination. The library was built by means of the immunoSEQ multiplex PCR assay. Held by TCRdb, this immuneACCESS table contains in-frame sequences only and omits some clones. Under half of the omission traces to an unresolved V gene where checked; the cause of the rest is unknown. In all, the sample holds some 150,000 clones, and roughly 93% of those were seen once. Roughly 5% of the sample is held by the ten biggest clonotypes. The sample was peripheral blood, taken on day 0 of AZD1222 vaccination. The receptors come from an adult in good health.

The chain links TRBV28 to TRBJ2-1; D is unresolved. Trimming stripped 3 bases from V and 0 bases from J, with 12 bases between. This CDR3 contains 16 residues. The germline V gene has CDR1 MDHEN and CDR2 SYDVKM. The CDR3 DNA reads TGTGCCAGCAGTTTGACGCGGACCAGCTCCTACAATGAGCAGTTCTTC. Protein: CASSLTRTSSYNEQFF. Together with reference TRBV28 and TRBJ2-1, the CDR3 gives the full variable domain: DVKVTQSSRYLVKRTGEKVFLECVQDMDHENMFWYRQDPGLGLRLIYFSYDVKMKEKGDIPEGYSVSREKKERFSLILESASTNQTSMYLCASSLTRTSSYNEQFFGPGTRLTVL.

The chain recombines TRBV3-1 (or the pseudogene TRBV3-2) with TRBJ1-2; a possible D gene is TRBD1 (5 bases). This CDR3 spans 13 amino acids. Germline V lookup: CDR1 LGHDT, CDR2 YNNKEL (reference sequence). V lost 2 bases and J 8 bases, leaving 12 bases between the germline ends. As DNA, the CDR3 is TGTGCCAGCAGCCAAAACCTAAGGGGAGGCTACACCTTC. This encodes CASSQNLRGGYTF.

This chain uses TRBV2 with TRBJ2-7, with TRBD2 matching 7 bases. This CDR3 has 13 amino acids. Germline CDR1 and CDR2: SNHLY and FYNNEI. V lost 7 bases to trimming and J lost 6 bases; unmatched junction nucleotides: 9. Here the CDR3 reads CASTGRGEGEQYF. In DNA form, the CDR3 reads TGTGCCAGCACCGGCCGGGGGGAGGGCGAGCAGTACTTC.

The rearrangement links TRBV27 to TRBJ2-1; a possible D gene is TRBD2 (6 bases). CDR3 length: 15 residues. Germline-derived CDR1 and CDR2 are MNHEY and SMNVEV (reference sequence). The V and J ends lost 11 bases and 7 bases respectively, with 24 bases between them. CDR3 nucleotides: TGTGCCGCGGCTGGGGGACTTGCGGAGGGAAATGAGCAGTTCTTC. It translates to CAAAGGLAEGNEQFF.

As concerns this clone: The same CDR3 is also encoded by other DNA sequences in this sample. V is TRBV19 and J is TRBJ1-1; 7 positions match TRBD1. This CDR3 has 12 residues. The germline gives CDR1 LNHDA, CDR2 SQIVND (reference sequence). Trimming cost V 6 bases and J 4 bases; bases outside gene matches: 2. The CDR3 region has the DNA TGTGCCAGTAGGACAGGGAGCACTGAAGCTTTCTTT. This codes for CASRTGSTEAFF.

The V and J genes are TRBV2 and TRBJ1-1, with D possibly matching TRBD1 (5 bases). Germline V CDR1 and CDR2: SNHLY, FYNNEI. The V gene lost 2 bases and the J gene lost 1 base, with 11 bases spanning the gap. This CDR3 has 15 amino acids. The CDR3, as DNA: TGTGCCAGCAGTGAACATCTGGGGGAGAACACTGAAGCTTTCTTT. Protein sequence: CASSEHLGENTEAFF.

The V call is TRBV7-3, the J call TRBJ2-7; D might be TRBD2 (6 bases). This CDR3 is built from 16 residues. Deletions cut 1 base from V and 2 bases from J, with 15 bases between. Germline loops: CDR1 SGHTA, CDR2 FQGTGA. CDR3 nucleotide sequence: TGTGCCAGCAGCTTAAAATTGGGGCGGGGCCCCTACGAGCAGTACTTC. Encoded protein: CASSLKLGRGPYEQYF.

The chain couples TRBV5-1 to TRBJ1-2; the match to TRBD1 covers 9 bases. J gave up 0 bases and V 6 bases, and 6 bases lay outside the gene matches. Germline CDR1 and CDR2: SGHRS and YFSETQ. This CDR3 contains 15 residues. The CDR3 loop reads CASNGQGQTNYGYTF. The CDR3 coding sequence is TGCGCCAGCAACGGACAGGGGCAGACTAACTATGGCTACACCTTC.

This chain connects TRBV27 to TRBJ1-5; 10 nucleotides line up with TRBD1. Germline-derived CDR1 and CDR2 are MNHEY and SMNVEV (reference sequence). The CDR3 consists of 18 residues. V gave up 9 bases and J gave up 0 bases; unmatched junction bases: 14. The CDR3 reads CASHCDRGRRNSNQPQHF. CDR3 coding DNA: TGTGCCAGTCATTGCGACAGGGGGCGCCGGAATAGCAATCAGCCCCAGCATTTT.

The V gene is TRBV25-1, the J gene TRBJ2-1; 10 bases match TRBD2. J lost 4 bases, V lost 3 bases, and 6 bases had no gene match. CDR3 size: 16 residues. Germline CDR1 is MGHDK and CDR2 is SYGVNS. CDR3 protein: CASSEIAGGLYNEQFF. The CDR3 nucleotides are TGTGCCAGCAGTGAGATAGCGGGAGGTTTATACAATGAGCAGTTCTTC.